This T cell receptor (beta chain) was observed in a study of blood T cell repertoires in COVID-19 (TCRdb year 2020). Some background on the complete study: Samples from collaborators originated in the United States, Italy and Spain and spanned both the acute and convalescent phases of COVID-19. The material from the prospective study consisted of cDNA or gDNA derived from T cells, B-cell-depleted T cells, or PBMCs. Subjects who had been exposed to COVID-19, were actively infected with it, or had recovered from it provided the deeply sampled blood TCRbeta repertoires that made up the dataset. A freely available public database, intended as a resource for researchers studying the immune response to SARS-CoV-2, is where the repertoires were released. The samples were drawn from the first 160 participants of the ongoing ImmuneRACE study and from 950 to 1,500 subjects provided by 6 global collaborators. Nearly every sample came with metadata listing a de-identified subject ID, COVID-19 status, age in years and sex. Where available, HLA class I and class II types were obtained from metadata supplied by the sample provider rather than from assay-based typing. Overall results and qualifications from the work: The amount of clinical and demographic metadata varied by source and participant and was provided uncurated.

TCRbeta CDR3 regions were amplified from genomic DNA using the immunoSEQ Assay, a bias-controlled multiplex PCR. Per the authors' processing: Within the assay, amplification of reference gene primers was used to estimate how many nucleated cells each sample contained. To quantify the absolute abundance of each unique TCRbeta CDR3 rearrangement, sequence reads were collapsed and filtered. Productive Simpson clonality was computed per sample as the square root of Simpson's diversity index over productive rearrangements. This is the immuneACCESS table as TCRdb keeps it, with only in-frame sequences that have V and J called. A part of the clones is gone; compared with another copy, unresolved V genes explain less than half, and the rest is unexplained. The V and J calls and clone size come from that table; D and trimming were worked out from the DNA. Within this sample are some 140,000 clones, with about 89% of them counted one time only. The top ten hold approximately 0.59% of the sample.

To note about this clone: Its antigen remains undetermined. The record has no base qualities; no much larger clone is one base away.

Each collaborating institution followed its own protocols to collect whole blood in K2EDTA tubes. For TCRbeta analysis, collaborators shipped samples in one of three forms: frozen whole blood, isolated PBMCs, or DNA extracted from either of those sample types. Counted from cysteine to phenylalanine, this CDR3 has 16 amino acids. The retained sequence is limited to the CDR3, 48 bases, with the frame set at the first base. CDR1 is given as MGHRA and CDR2 as YSYEKL, both from the germline V gene. Relative to germline, V is 3 bases shorter and J is 2 bases shorter, with 17 bases between their ends. The receptor was derived from a man aged 45-65 years with acute or convalescent COVID-19. The sequence joins TRBV4-1 to TRBJ2-7; the D gene remains uncertain. Sequencing was performed on peripheral blood. CDR3 region: CASSQFALTRPYEQYF. The sequenced DNA: TGCGCCAGCAGCCAGTTCGCCTTGACTCGACCCTACGAGCAGTACTTC.